The rows below give T cell receptor beta chains drawn from one sample of a study of technical replicates of blood from several donors. TCRdb keeps only in-frame clones here, not all; method: immunoSEQ multiplex PCR. The table includes roughly 15,000 clones, about 87% detected once. The sequenced material came from PBMCs. These receptors all come from a human donor in good health. Each CDR3 is given with its conserved first and last residue. A D gene is named only where the DNA matches it firmly. Expanded clones get a size class; other rows say once, few or many, or leave the size out.

clone size: NA
D gene: TRBD1
J gene: TRBJ2-7
V gene: TRBV13
CDR3 DNA: TGTGCCAGCAGCGCGGGACAGGGATACTCCTACGAGCAGTACTTC
CDR3 protein: CASSAGQGYSYEQYF

clone size: NA
D gene: TRBD1
J gene: TRBJ1-2
V gene: TRBV6-6
CDR3 DNA: TGTGCCAGCAGGGGACAGGGGGCGGGTGGCTACACCTTC
CDR3 protein: CASRGQGAGGYTF

clone size: NA
D gene: NA
J gene: TRBJ2-2
V gene: TRBV30
CDR3 DNA: TGTGCCTGGAGTGCACAGGGGACTTGGGGCACCGGGGAGCTGTTTTTT
CDR3 protein: CAWSAQGTWGTGELFF

clone size: NA
D gene: NA
J gene: TRBJ1-2
V gene: TRBV7-8
CDR3 DNA: TGTGCCAGCCGCAGGGGAAGTGGCTACACCTTC
CDR3 protein: CASRRGSGYTF

clone size: NA
D gene: NA
J gene: TRBJ2-1
V gene: TRBV11-2
CDR3 DNA: TGTGCCAGCAGCTTGCCCTACCAATACAATGAGCAGTTCTTC
CDR3 protein: CASSLPYQYNEQFF

clone size: NA
D gene: NA
J gene: TRBJ1-1
V gene: TRBV5-5
CDR3 DNA: TGTGCCAGCAGCATGAATAGGGGGGGGCCCAGGGATAACACTGAAGCTTTCTTT
CDR3 protein: CASSMNRGGPRDNTEAFF

clone size: NA
D gene: TRBD2
J gene: TRBJ2-7
V gene: TRBV30
CDR3 DNA: TGTGCCTGGAGTGGGATAAGCGGGGGCTACGAGCAGTACTTC
CDR3 protein: CAWSGISGGYEQYF

clone size: NA
D gene: NA
J gene: TRBJ2-7
V gene: TRBV19
CDR3 DNA: TGTGCCAGTAGCCGCGGTAGCGCCGGTACCTACGAGCAGTACTTC
CDR3 protein: CASSRGSAGTYEQYF

clone size: NA
D gene: TRBD1
J gene: TRBJ2-1
V gene: TRBV7-3
CDR3 DNA: TGTGCCAGCAGCCTTGGACAGGGGGCCTACAATGAGCAGTTCTTC
CDR3 protein: CASSLGQGAYNEQFF

clone size: once
D gene: TRBD1
J gene: TRBJ2-2
V gene: TRBV27
CDR3 DNA: TGTGCCAGCAGCATCTTGACAGGGGGGGGCGGCGGGGAGCTGTTTTTT
CDR3 protein: CASSILTGGGGGELFF

clone size: NA
D gene: TRBD1
J gene: TRBJ2-2
V gene: TRBV10-3
CDR3 DNA: TGTGCCACCACTGGGACAGCGAACACCGGGGAGCTGTTTTTT
CDR3 protein: CATTGTANTGELFF

clone size: NA
D gene: TRBD1
J gene: TRBJ2-2
V gene: TRBV25-1
CDR3 DNA: TGTGCCAGCAGTGCTGCGGGACAGGGCACCGGGGAGCTGTTTTTT
CDR3 protein: CASSAAGQGTGELFF

clone size: NA
D gene: TRBD1
J gene: TRBJ1-5
V gene: TRBV19
CDR3 DNA: TGTGCCAGTAGCAAAACAACAGGGACAGGGGGGCATCAGCCCCAGCATTTT
CDR3 protein: CASSKTTGTGGHQPQHF

clone size: once
D gene: NA
J gene: TRBJ2-1
V gene: TRBV10-2
CDR3 DNA: TGCGCCAGCGGTCCCGGTTCTGCCCCATCCTACAATGAGCAGTTCTTC
CDR3 protein: CASGPGSAPSYNEQFF